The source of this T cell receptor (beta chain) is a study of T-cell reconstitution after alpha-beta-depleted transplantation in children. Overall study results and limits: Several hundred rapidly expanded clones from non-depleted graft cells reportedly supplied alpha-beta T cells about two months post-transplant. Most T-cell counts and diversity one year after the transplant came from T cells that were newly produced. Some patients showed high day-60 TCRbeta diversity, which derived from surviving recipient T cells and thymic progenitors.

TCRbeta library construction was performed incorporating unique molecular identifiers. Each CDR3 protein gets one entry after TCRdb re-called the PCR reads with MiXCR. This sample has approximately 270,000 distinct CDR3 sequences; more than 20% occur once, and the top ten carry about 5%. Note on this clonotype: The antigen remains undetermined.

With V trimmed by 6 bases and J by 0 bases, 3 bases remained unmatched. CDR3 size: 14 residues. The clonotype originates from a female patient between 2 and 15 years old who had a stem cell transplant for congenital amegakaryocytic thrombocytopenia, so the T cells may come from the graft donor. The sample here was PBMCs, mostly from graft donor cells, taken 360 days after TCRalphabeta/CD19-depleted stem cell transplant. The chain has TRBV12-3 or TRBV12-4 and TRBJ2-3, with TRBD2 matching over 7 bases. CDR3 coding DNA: TGTGCCAGCAGCGGTAGCGGGAGCACAGATACGCAGTATTTT. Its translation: CASSGSGSTDTQYF.